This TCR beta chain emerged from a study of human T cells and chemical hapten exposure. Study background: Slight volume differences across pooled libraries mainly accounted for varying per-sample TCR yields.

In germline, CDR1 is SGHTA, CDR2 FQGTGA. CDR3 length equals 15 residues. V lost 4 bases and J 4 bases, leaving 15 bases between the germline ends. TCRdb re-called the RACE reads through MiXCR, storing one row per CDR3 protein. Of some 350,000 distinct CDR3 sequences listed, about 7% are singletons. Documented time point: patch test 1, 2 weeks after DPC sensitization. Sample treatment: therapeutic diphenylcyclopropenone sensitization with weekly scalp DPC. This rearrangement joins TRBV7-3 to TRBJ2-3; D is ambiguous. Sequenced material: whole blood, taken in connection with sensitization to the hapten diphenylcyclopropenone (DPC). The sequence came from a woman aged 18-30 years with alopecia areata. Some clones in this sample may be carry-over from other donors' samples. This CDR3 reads CASSSHYGAADTQYF. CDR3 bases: TGTGCCAGCAGCTCCCACTACGGAGCAGCAGATACGCAGTATTTT.